This T cell receptor beta chain was recovered during a study of OX40 agonist ivuxolimab in advanced cancers. The data were produced by immunoSEQ multiplex PCR, yet TCRdb's version contains in-frame clones alone and is incomplete. The sample gives about 86,000 clones, 87% of which show up once; approximately 1.3% is in the top ten. Germline CDR1 SGHNT, CDR2 YENEEA. The CDR3 has 17 amino acids. J gave up 4 bases and V 5 bases, and 11 bases lay outside the gene matches. This receptor was obtained from an adult with an advanced solid tumor such as melanoma, head and neck, liver or kidney cancer. The chain uses TRBV11-3 and TRBJ2-1; 10 bases map to TRBD2. The sample in question was CD4+ or CD8+ T cells sorted from blood, obtained in a trial of the OX40 agonist ivuxolimab. The CDR3, as DNA: TGTGCCAGCAGCCCAAATCCTGGACTAGCGGCTTACAATGAGCAGTTCTTC. Translation gives CASSPNPGLAAYNEQFF.